Given below is one T cell receptor (beta chain) in context. What it recognizes is unknown. Measured with immunoSEQ multiplex PCR; TCRdb has only the in-frame clones, and not every one. The table records about 43,000 clones, 92% of them present only once. This record belongs to a study of tissue T cells after allogeneic stem cell transplantation. Overall study: Every graft-versus-host disease patient had gastrointestinal disease and got several lines of graft-versus-host disease therapy. Viable blood and marrow gave sorted CD3+ T cells if numbers allowed. Study outcomes and limitations: Tissue-detected TCR repertoire was only partly captured by blood and spleen T cells.

Germline trimming cut 5 bases from V and 3 bases from J; bases unmatched to any gene: 4. The CDR3 is made up of 14 amino acids. Germline CDR1 SNHLY, CDR2 FYNNEI. This material consisted of blood, taken before transplantation. This clonotype originated in a woman aged 35 to 69 who later had graft-versus-host disease after an allogeneic stem cell transplant. V gene TRBV2 combines with J gene TRBJ1-5, with 7 bases lining up with TRBD1. The CDR3 loop reads CASSRDRDNQPQHF. The CDR3 nucleotides read TGTGCCAGCAGTCGAGACAGGGACAATCAGCCCCAGCATTTT.